This entry lists 2 T cell receptor beta chains sequenced from one sample in a study of T cells after yellow fever vaccination. TCRdb re-derived calls from the 5' RACE reads in MiXCR, one entry per CDR3 protein. Here the sample spans 20,000 to 25,000 distinct CDR3 sequences, less than 3.5% being singletons. The starting material was PBMCs, either bulk or a sorted T-cell subset (CD4+, CD8+, memory, or dextramer-sorted; not recorded which), obtained more than 40 days after the first yellow fever vaccination. The origin of the receptors is a man aged 18 to 29 who received the YFV17D yellow fever vaccine.

In this sample, this clonotype turned up many times. The chain couples TRBV20-1 to TRBJ2-2; D uncertain. The CDR3 length is 14 residues. Per germline, CDR1 DFQATT and CDR2 SNEGSKA (reference sequence). With 1 base removed from V and 6 bases from J, the gap between germline ends came to 12 bases. The CDR3 spells CSARAPTFSGELFF. In nucleotides, the CDR3 is TGCAGTGCTAGAGCCCCGACATTTTCCGGGGAGCTGTTTTTT.

Many counts were recorded for this clonotype. The rearrangement links TRBV4-1 to TRBJ1-2; 7 positions agree with TRBD1. V gave up 1 base and J gave up 4 bases; unmatched junction bases: 9. Germline CDR1 MGHRA, CDR2 YSYEKL. The CDR3 has 16 residues. The CDR3 spells CASSQVNTGALYGYTF. The DNA of the CDR3 is TGCGCCAGCAGCCAAGTAAATACAGGGGCCCTCTATGGCTACACCTTC.